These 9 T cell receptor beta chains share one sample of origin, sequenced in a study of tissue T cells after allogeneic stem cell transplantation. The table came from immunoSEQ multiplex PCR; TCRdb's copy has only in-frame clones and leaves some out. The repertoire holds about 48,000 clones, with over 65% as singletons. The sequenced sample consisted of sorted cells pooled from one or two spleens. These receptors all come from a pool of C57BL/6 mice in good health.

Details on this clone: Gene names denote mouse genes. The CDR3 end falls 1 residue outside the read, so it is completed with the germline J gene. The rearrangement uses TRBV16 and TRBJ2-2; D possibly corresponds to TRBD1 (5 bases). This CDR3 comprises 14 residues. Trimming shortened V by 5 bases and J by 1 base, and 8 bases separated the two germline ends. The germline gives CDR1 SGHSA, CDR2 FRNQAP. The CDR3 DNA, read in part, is TGTGCAAGCAGCCCGACAGAAAACACCGGGCAGCTCTAC. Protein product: CASSPTENTGQLY. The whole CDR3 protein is CASSPTENTGQLYF.

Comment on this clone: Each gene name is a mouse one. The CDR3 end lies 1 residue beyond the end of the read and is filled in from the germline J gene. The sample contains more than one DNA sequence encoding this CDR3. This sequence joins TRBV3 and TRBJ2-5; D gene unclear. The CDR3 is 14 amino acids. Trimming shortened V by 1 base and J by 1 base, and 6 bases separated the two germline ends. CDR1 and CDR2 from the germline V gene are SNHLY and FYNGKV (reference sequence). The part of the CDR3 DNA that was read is TGTGCCAGCAGCTTAGGAGGATACCAAGACACCCAGTAC. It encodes CASSLGGYQDTQY. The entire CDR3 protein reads CASSLGGYQDTQYF.

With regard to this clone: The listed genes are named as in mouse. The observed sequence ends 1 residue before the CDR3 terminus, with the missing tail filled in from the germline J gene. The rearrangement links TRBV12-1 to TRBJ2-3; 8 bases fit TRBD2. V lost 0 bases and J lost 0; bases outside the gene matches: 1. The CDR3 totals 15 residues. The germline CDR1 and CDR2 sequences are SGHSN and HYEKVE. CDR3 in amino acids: CASSLNWGSAETLYF. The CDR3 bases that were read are TGTGCCAGCTCTCTCAACTGGGGGAGTGCAGAAACGCTGTAT.

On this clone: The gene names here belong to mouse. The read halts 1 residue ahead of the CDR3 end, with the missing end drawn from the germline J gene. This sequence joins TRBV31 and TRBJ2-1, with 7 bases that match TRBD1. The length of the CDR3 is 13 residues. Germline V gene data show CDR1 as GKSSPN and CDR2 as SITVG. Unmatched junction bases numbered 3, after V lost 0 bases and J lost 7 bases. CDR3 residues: CAWSLTGWAEQFF. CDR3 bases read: TGTGCCTGGAGTCTGACAGGGTGGGCTGAGCAGTTC.

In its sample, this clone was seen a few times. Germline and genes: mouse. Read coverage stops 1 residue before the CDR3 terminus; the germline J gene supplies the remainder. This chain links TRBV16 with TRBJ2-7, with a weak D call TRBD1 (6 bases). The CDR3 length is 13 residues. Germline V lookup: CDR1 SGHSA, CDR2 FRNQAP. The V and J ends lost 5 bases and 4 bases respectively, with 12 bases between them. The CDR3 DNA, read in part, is TGTGCAAGCAGCCCGGGACAAAATTATGAACAGTAC. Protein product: CASSPGQNYEQY. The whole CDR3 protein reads CASSPGQNYEQYF.

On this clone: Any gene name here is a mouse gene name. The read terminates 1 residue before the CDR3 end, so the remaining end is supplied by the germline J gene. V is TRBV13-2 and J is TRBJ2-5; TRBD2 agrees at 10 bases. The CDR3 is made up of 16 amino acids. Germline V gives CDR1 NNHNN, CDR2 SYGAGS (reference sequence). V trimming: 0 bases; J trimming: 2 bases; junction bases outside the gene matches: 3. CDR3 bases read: TGTGCCAGCGGTGATGTCTGGGGGGGCGCCCAAGACACCCAGTAC. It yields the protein CASGDVWGGAQDTQY. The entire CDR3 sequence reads CASGDVWGGAQDTQYF.

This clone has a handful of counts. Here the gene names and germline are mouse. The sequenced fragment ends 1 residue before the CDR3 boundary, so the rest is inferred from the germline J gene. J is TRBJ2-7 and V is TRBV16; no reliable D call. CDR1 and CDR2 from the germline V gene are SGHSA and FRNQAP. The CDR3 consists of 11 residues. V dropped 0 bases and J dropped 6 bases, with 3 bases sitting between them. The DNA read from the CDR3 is TGTGCAAGCAGCTTAGATCTTGAACAGTAC. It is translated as CASSLDLEQY. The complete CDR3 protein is CASSLDLEQYF.

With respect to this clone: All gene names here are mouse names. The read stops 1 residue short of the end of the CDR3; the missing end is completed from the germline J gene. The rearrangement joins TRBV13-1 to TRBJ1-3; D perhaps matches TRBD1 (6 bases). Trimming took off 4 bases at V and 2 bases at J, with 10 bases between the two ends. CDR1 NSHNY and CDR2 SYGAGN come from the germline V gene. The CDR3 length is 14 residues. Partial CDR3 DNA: TGTGCCAGCAGTCCGAGACAGGCTGGAAATACGCTCTAT. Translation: CASSPRQAGNTLY. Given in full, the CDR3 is CASSPRQAGNTLYF.

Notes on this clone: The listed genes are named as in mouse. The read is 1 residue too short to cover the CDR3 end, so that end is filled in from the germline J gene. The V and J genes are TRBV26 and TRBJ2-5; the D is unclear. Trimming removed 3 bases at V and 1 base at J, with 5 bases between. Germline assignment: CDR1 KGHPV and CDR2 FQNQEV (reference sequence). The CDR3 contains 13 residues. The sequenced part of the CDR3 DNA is TGTGCCAGCAGTCTAGGCTACCAAGACACCCAGTAC. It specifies CASSLGYQDTQY. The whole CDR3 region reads CASSLGYQDTQYF.